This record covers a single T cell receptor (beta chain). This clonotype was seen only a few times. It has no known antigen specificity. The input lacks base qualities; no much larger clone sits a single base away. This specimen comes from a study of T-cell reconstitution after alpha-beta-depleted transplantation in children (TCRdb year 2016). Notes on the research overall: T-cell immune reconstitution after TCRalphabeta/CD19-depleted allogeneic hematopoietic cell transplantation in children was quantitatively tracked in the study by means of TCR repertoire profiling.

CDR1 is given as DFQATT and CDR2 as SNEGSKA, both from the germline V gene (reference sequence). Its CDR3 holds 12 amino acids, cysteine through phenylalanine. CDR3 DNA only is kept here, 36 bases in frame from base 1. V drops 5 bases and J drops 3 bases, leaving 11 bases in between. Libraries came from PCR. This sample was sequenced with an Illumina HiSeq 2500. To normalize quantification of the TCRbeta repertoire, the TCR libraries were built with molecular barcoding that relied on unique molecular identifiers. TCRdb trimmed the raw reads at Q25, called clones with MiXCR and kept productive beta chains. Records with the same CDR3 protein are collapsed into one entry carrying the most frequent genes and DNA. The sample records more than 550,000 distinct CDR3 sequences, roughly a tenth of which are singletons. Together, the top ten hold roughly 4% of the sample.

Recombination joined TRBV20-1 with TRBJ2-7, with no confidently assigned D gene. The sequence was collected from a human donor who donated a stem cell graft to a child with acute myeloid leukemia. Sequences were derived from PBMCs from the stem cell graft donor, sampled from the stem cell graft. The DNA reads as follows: TGCAGTGCTCTGGGCCTAAACTACGAGCAGTACTTC. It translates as CSALGLNYEQYF.